Listed below are T cell receptor beta chains from one sample, sequenced in a study of blood T cell repertoires in COVID-19. The data were produced by immunoSEQ multiplex PCR, yet TCRdb's version contains in-frame clones alone and is incomplete. The sample shows about 130,000 clones, around 82% of them seen only once. Specimen: peripheral blood. Receptors originate from a young man with COVID-19, enrolled during active disease. Both conserved end residues are part of each CDR3.

v_call cdr3_aa
TRBV7-8 CASSSPPGTSGRFTDTQYF
TRBV6-5 CASSKTGSWDEQFF
TRBV12-3/TRBV12-4 CASRTTGSPLHF
TRBV2 CASSEVGVGTGDTGELFF
TRBV10-3 CATTGGTGGGNIQYF
TRBV6-2/TRBV6-3 CASRPTRAQGASGNTIYF
TRBV3-1/TRBV3-2 CASSQDWANTEAFF
TRBV6-5 CASSYRDSTDTQYF
TRBV4-1 CASKLTPLNTGELFF
TRBV6-5 CASSPGTGTGSPLHF
TRBV10-3 CAISDGQITEAFF
TRBV5-1 CASGADRGKNGYTF
TRBV9 CASSVGGQGNEKLFF
TRBV7-9 CASSLLGGSYGYTF
TRBV29-1 CSVPGRGLGEQFF
TRBV2 CASSNRVDNSPLHF
TRBV10-2 CASSEQGGNTQYF
TRBV4-1 CASSQVPAPGGKNEAFF
TRBV6-6 CASSNRADTEAFF
TRBV2 CASEKESRREEAFF